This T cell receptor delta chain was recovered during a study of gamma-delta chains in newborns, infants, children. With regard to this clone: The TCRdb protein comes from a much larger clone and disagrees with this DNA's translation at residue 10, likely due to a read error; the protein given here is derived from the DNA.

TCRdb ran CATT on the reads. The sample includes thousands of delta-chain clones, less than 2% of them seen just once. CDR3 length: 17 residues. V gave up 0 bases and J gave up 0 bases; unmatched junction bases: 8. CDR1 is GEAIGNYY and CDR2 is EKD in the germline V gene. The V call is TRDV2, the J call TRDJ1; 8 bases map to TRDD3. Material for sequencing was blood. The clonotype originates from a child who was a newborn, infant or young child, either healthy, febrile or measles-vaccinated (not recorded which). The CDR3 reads CACDTCAGGEYTDKLIF. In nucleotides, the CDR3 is TGTGCCTGTGACACCTGCGCTGGGGGAGAATACACCGATAAACTCATCTTT.